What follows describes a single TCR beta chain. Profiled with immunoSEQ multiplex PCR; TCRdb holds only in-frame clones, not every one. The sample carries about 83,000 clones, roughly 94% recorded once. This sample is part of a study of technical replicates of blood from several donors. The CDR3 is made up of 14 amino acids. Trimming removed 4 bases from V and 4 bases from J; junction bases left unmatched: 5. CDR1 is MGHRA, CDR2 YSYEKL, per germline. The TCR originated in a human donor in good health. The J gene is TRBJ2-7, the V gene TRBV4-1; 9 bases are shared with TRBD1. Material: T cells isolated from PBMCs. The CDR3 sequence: CASSLRDRDYEQYF. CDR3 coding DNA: TGCGCCAGCAGCCTCCGGGACAGGGATTACGAGCAGTACTTC.